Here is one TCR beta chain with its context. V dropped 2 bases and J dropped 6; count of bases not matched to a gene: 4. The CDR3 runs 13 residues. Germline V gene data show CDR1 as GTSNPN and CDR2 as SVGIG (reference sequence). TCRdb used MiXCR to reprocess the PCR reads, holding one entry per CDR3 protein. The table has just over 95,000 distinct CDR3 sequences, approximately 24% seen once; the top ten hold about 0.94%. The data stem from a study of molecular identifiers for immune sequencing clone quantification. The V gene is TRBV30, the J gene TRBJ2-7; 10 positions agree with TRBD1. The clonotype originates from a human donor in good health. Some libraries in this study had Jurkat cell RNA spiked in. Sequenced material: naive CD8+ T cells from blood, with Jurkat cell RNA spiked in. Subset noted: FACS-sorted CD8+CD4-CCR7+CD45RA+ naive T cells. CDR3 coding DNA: TGTGCCTGGAGTCCCGGGACAGGGGTCGAGCAGTACTTC. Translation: CAWSPGTGVEQYF.